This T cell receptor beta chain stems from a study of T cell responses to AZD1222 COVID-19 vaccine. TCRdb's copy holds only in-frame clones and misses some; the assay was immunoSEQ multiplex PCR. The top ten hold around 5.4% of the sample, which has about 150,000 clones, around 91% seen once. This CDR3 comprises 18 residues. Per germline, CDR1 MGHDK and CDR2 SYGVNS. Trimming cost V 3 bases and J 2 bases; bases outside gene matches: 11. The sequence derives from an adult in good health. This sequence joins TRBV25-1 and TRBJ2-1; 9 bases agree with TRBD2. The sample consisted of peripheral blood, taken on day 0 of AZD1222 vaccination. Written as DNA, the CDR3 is TGTGCCAGCAGTGAGGTCCCCTCAGGGACTAGCACCTACAATGAGCAGTTCTTC. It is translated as CASSEVPSGTSTYNEQFF.